The next 26 T cell receptor beta chains were all read from a single sample in a study of blood T cell repertoires in COVID-19. Method: immunoSEQ multiplex PCR; TCRdb's copy keeps in-frame clones and lacks some. The sample shows roughly 340,000 clones, 91% of them seen only once. Specimen: peripheral blood. These receptors came from a woman aged 18-29 years who had recovered from COVID-19.

The V gene is TRBV6-2 or TRBV6-3, the J gene TRBJ2-3, with TRBD2 matching 12 bases. V was clipped by 5 bases and J by 3 bases; unmatched bases: 6. The CDR3 consists of 16 residues. Germline-derived CDR1 and CDR2 are MNHEY and SVGEGT. CDR3 coding DNA: TGTGCCAGCAGTCCCCTAGCGGGAGGGGGGACAGATACGCAGTATTTT. It is translated as CASSPLAGGGTDTQYF.

This clone was observed once. The chain uses TRBV7-2 and TRBJ2-3; 10 nucleotides line up with TRBD2. The length of the CDR3 is 18 residues. The germline V gene has CDR1 SGHTA and CDR2 FQGNSA. V lost 6 bases, J lost 0 bases, and 12 bases stayed unmatched. CDR3 sequence (DNA): TGTGCCAGCAGACGTACCCCCACTAGCGGGGTTAGCACAGATACGCAGTATTTT. Protein sequence: CASRRTPTSGVSTDTQYF.

The chain employs TRBV19 and TRBJ2-6, with unresolved D. The germline CDR1 and CDR2 sequences are LNHDA and SQIVND (reference sequence). This CDR3 has 14 amino acids. Trimming removed 3 bases at V and 0 bases at J, with 3 bases between. The CDR3 loop is CASSIISGANVLTF. The CDR3, as DNA: TGTGCCAGTAGTATTATCTCTGGGGCCAACGTCCTGACTTTC.

This chain links TRBV5-1 with TRBJ2-1; tentative D call: TRBD2 (5 bases). Looked up from germline, CDR1 is SGHRS and CDR2 is YFSETQ. The CDR3 has 14 residues. V lost 5 bases to trimming and J lost 4 bases, with 13 bases between them. CDR3 in amino acids: CASRTGRGYNEQFF. Written as DNA, the CDR3 is TGCGCCAGCAGGACTGGACGAGGGTACAATGAGCAGTTCTTC.

This clone came up once. V gene TRBV5-1 combines with J gene TRBJ2-2; the D is unclear. V was shortened by 0 bases and J by 6 bases, with 9 bases between the two germline ends. This CDR3 spans 14 amino acids. Germline values: CDR1 SGHRS, CDR2 YFSETQ. The CDR3 nucleotides read TGCGCCAGCAGCTTGGGGGCGCCCGCCGGGGAGCTGTTTTTT. Protein sequence: CASSLGAPAGELFF.

To note about this clone: The germline gene is not matched at one end of the junction; a read error may be the cause. This chain links TRBV4-1 with TRBJ1-2, with 8 bases fitting TRBD1. Germline V gene data show CDR1 as MGHRA and CDR2 as YSYEKL. The CDR3 consists of 13 residues. CDR3: CASSHGGQVVNFF. Written as DNA, the CDR3 is TGCGCCAGCAGCCACGGGGGACAGGTAGTGAACTTCTTC.

The rearrangement uses TRBV27 and TRBJ2-1; D unresolved. CDR3 size: 13 residues. V was pared by 3 bases and J by 9 bases, with 12 bases between. Per the germline V gene, CDR1 is MNHEY and CDR2 is SMNVEV (reference sequence). Here the CDR3 reads CASSFSRKGEQFF. DNA for the CDR3: TGTGCCAGCAGTTTTTCGAGGAAAGGTGAGCAGTTCTTC.

This chain connects TRBV23-1 to TRBJ1-3; unclear D gene. TRBV23-1 is an ORF; its function is uncertain. The length of the CDR3 is 16 residues. V gave up 0 bases and J gave up 3 bases, with 12 bases separating them. The CDR3 is CASSQSGSDYGNTIYF. The DNA of the CDR3 is TGCGCCAGCAGTCAATCTGGCAGCGACTATGGAAACACCATATATTTT.

The chain links TRBV6-2 or TRBV6-3 to TRBJ1-5, with no clear D. V shed 0 bases and J shed 4 bases, with 10 bases lying between them. The CDR3 has 15 residues. Germline V lookup: CDR1 MNHEY, CDR2 SVGEGT. CDR3 residues: CASSYSRITNQPQHF. The CDR3 DNA follows: TGTGCCAGCAGTTACTCGAGGATTACTAATCAGCCCCAGCATTTT.

The V call is TRBV6-1, the J call TRBJ2-7, with TRBD1 as a possible D gene (6 bases). The CDR3 consists of 14 residues. CDR1 is MNHNS and CDR2 is SASEGT in the germline V gene. The V end was cut by 3 bases, the J end by 2 bases, with 11 bases between. CDR3: CASSDLQGPYEQYV. The DNA for the CDR3 is TGTGCCAGCAGTGATTTACAGGGCCCCTACGAGCAGTACGTC.

CDR3 sequence (DNA): TGTGCCAGCAGCCTCCGACAGGGGGCGACCGTGTACTTC. It specifies CASSLRQGATVYF. The rearrangement uses TRBV7-2 and TRBJ2-5, with TRBD1 identical over 10 bases. This CDR3 spans 13 amino acids. The V gene's germline CDR1 is SGHTA and CDR2 FQGNSA. V trimming: 5 bases; J trimming: 13 bases; junction bases outside the gene matches: 10.

The J gene is TRBJ1-1, the V gene TRBV5-1; D not certain. V was trimmed by 1 base and J by 0 bases, leaving 13 bases between them. The CDR3 runs 16 residues. CDR1 and CDR2 from the germline V gene are SGHRS and YFSETQ. Here the CDR3 reads CASSLNPPGLNTEAFF. The CDR3, as DNA: TGCGCCAGCAGCTTGAACCCCCCCGGTTTGAACACTGAAGCTTTCTTT.

The chain uses TRBV9 and TRBJ2-1, with TRBD1 as a possible D gene (6 bases). CDR3 length equals 14 residues. The germline V gene encodes CDR1 SGDLS and CDR2 YYNGEE. V shed 0 bases and J shed 6 bases, with 10 bases lying between them. The CDR3 nucleotides read TGTGCCAGCAGCGTAGGTGGCAGGGGCAATGAGCAGTTCTTC. Its protein product is CASSVGGRGNEQFF.

Points on this clone: The final CDR3 position lacks the conserved phenylalanine or tryptophan, pointing to a likely read error. It is unclear where the CDR3 begins or ends on the DNA, so no DNA is shown, and the CDR3 is as TCRdb lists it. The chain recombines TRBV13 with TRBJ2-7; TRBD2 is the table's D call and was not checked against the DNA. Germline V gene lookup returns CDR1 PRHDT and CDR2 FYEKMQ (reference sequence). With termini counted, the CDR3 has 8 amino acids. CDR3 in amino acids: CASSLGLL.

The DNA for the CDR3 is TGTGCCAGCAGCTCCCGGACAGGGGGGGGGACTGAAGCTTTCTTT. This encodes CASSSRTGGGTEAFF. J is TRBJ1-1 and V is TRBV7-2; 10 nucleotides line up with TRBD1. This CDR3 is 15 amino acids long. The V segment lost 4 bases and the J segment 5 bases; nucleotides outside the gene matches: 7. The germline gives CDR1 SGHTA, CDR2 FQGNSA. Full variable domain (rest looked up from reference TRBV7-2 and TRBJ1-1): GAGVSQSPSNKVTEKGKDVELRCDPISGHTALYWYRQSLGQGLEFLIYFQGNSAPDKSGLPSDRFSAERTGGSVSTLTIQRTQQEDSAVYLCASSSRTGGGTEAFFGQGTRLTVV.

This chain's CDR3 is CASSRGTISTDTQYF. In DNA form, the CDR3 reads TGTGCCAGCTCTCGTGGGACAATCAGCACAGATACGCAGTATTTT. This rearrangement joins TRBV25-1 to TRBJ2-3; tentatively, D is TRBD1 (6 bases). The CDR3 consists of 15 residues. Germline CDR1 and CDR2: MGHDK and SYGVNS. V was clipped by 8 bases and J by 0 bases, with 15 bases between them.

The CDR3 nucleotides read TGTGCCAGCGGCTACACGGGGGGCGGGGAGCTGTTTTTT. Encoded protein: CASGYTGGGELFF. The chain is built from TRBV2 and TRBJ2-2; 7 nucleotides agree with TRBD2. CDR3 length equals 13 residues. The V gene's germline CDR1 is SNHLY and CDR2 FYNNEI. V shed 8 bases and J 7 bases; nucleotides not matched to a gene: 7.

This clone was picked up one time. V gene TRBV4-3 combines with J gene TRBJ2-1; tentatively, D is TRBD2 (5 bases). Germline assignment: CDR1 LGHNA and CDR2 YSLEER. The V and J ends lost 0 bases and 4 bases respectively, with 13 bases between them. This CDR3 is 16 amino acids long. The CDR3 loop reads CASSQESVGLYNEQFF. The CDR3 DNA reads as TGCGCCAGCAGCCAAGAGTCAGTAGGACTTTACAATGAGCAGTTCTTC.

The rearrangement uses TRBV27 and TRBJ2-1, with 7 positions matching TRBD1. There are 15 residues in the CDR3. Losses at the gene ends were 5 bases for V and 2 bases for J; bases not matched to a gene: 6. The germline V gene encodes CDR1 MNHEY and CDR2 SMNVEV (reference sequence). CDR3 coding DNA: TGTGCCAGCAGTCCCGAGGGACAGCCCTACAATGAGCAGTTCTTC. Its protein product is CASSPEGQPYNEQFF.

The chain combines TRBV6-6 with TRBJ2-7, with D perhaps matching TRBD1 (6 bases). The CDR3 covers 12 residues. CDR1 and CDR2 from the germline V gene are MNHNY and SVGAGI (reference sequence). V dropped 6 bases and J dropped 3 bases, with 9 bases sitting between them. CDR3 in DNA: TGTGCCAGCAGCCCCAGGGGCTACGAGCAGTACGTC. Its translation: CASSPRGYEQYV.

The chain employs TRBV7-6 and TRBJ1-4, with 9 positions matching TRBD1. The germline V gene encodes CDR1 SGHVS and CDR2 FNYEAQ. The CDR3 extends over 15 amino acids. Germline trimming cut 5 bases from V and 7 bases from J; bases unmatched to any gene: 8. The CDR3: CASSKLGTGFEKLFF. CDR3 sequence (DNA): TGTGCCAGCAGCAAACTCGGGACAGGGTTTGAAAAACTGTTTTTT.

The gene calls are TRBV5-1 and TRBJ2-4; 7 bases agree with TRBD1. Trimming removed 0 bases from V and 1 base from J; junction bases left unmatched: 1. CDR3 length equals 15 residues. Germline values: CDR1 SGHRS, CDR2 YFSETQ. CDR3 amino acids: CASSLGQGAKNIQYF. CDR3 in DNA: TGCGCCAGCAGCTTGGGACAGGGTGCCAAAAACATTCAGTACTTC.

The chain recombines TRBV9 with TRBJ1-1, with 9 positions matching TRBD1. Germline values: CDR1 SGDLS, CDR2 YYNGEE. V dropped 0 bases and J dropped 5; count of bases not matched to a gene: 2. The CDR3 spans 14 residues. The CDR3 loop is CASSVDDRGTEAFF. The CDR3 nucleotides are TGTGCCAGCAGCGTAGACGACAGGGGGACTGAAGCTTTCTTT.

This chain joins TRBV27 and TRBJ2-3; weak D call: TRBD2 (7 bases). Per germline, CDR1 MNHEY and CDR2 SMNVEV (reference sequence). The CDR3 extends over 16 amino acids. The V end lost 7 bases, the J end lost 6 bases, and 23 bases lay between the germline ends. This chain's CDR3 is CASKISGRGAQDTQYF. CDR3 in DNA: TGTGCCAGCAAGATATCCGGTCGGGGGGCGCAGGATACGCAGTATTTT.

The chain recombines TRBV7-8 with TRBJ1-2; weak D call: TRBD1 (5 bases). There are 15 residues in the CDR3. V lost 5 bases, J lost 6 bases, and 19 bases lay in between. The V gene's germline CDR1 is SGHVS and CDR2 FQNEAQ. For the CDR3, the DNA is TGTGCCAGCAGCCTAGATTTATTGGGGGGAAATGGCTACACCTTC. Its protein is CASSLDLLGGNGYTF.

About this clone itself: Other DNA sequences from this sample encode an identical CDR3 as well. The chain carries TRBV19 and TRBJ1-2; 7 bases align to TRBD1. J was trimmed by 5 bases and V by 1 base; bases with no gene match: 1. Looked up from germline, CDR1 is LNHDA and CDR2 is SQIVND (reference sequence). The CDR3 extends over 13 amino acids. In DNA form, the CDR3 reads TGTGCCAGTAGTATAGCGACAGGGTATGGCTACACCTTC. Translation gives CASSIATGYGYTF. Drawing the rest from reference TRBV19 and TRBJ1-2, the complete variable domain is DGGITQSPKYLFRKEGQNVTLSCEQNLNHDAMYWYRQDPGQGLRLIYYSQIVNDFQKGDIAEGYSVSREKKESFPLTVTSAQKNPTAFYLCASSIATGYGYTFGSGTRLTVV.